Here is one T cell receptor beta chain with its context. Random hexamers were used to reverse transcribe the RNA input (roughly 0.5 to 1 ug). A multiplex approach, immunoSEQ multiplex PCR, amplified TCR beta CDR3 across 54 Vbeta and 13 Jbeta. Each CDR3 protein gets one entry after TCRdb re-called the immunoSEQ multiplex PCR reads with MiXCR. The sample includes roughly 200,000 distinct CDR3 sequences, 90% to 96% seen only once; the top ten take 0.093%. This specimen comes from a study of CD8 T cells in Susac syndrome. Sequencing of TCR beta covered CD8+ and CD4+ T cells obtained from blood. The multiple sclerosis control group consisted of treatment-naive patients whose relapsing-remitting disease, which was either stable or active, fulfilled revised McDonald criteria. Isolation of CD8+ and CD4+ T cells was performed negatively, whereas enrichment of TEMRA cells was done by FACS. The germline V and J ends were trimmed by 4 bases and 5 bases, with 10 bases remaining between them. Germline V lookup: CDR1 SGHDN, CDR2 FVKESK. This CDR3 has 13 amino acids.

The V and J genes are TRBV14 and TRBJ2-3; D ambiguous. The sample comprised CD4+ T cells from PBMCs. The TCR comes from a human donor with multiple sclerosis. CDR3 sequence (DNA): TGTGCCAGCAGCCGACCGACCCAAGATACGCAGTATTTT. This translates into CASSRPTQDTQYF.